This T cell receptor (beta chain) came from a study of shared T cell receptors in the human thymus. The repertoire was sequenced with immunoSEQ multiplex PCR; TCRdb's copy has only in-frame clones and lacks some. Among hundreds of thousands of clones listed, more than 85% were seen once. CDR3 length equals 18 residues. V gave up 3 bases and J gave up 1 base; unmatched junction bases: 13. CDR1 is KGHSH, CDR2 LQKENI, per germline. The rearrangement uses TRBV18 and TRBJ2-3, with 7 bases aligning to TRBD1. This sequence originates from a human donor. The sequenced material came from thymocytes. In DNA form, the CDR3 reads TGTGCCAGCTCACCGGACAGGTACCGCCTTGGCCGCACAGATACGCAGTATTTT. It codes for CASSPDRYRLGRTDTQYF. Looking up the rest from reference TRBV18 and TRBJ2-3 gives the full variable domain: NAGVMQNPRHLVRRRGQEARLRCSPMKGHSHVYWYRQLPEEGLKFMVYLQKENIIDESGMPKERFSAEFPKEGPSILRIQQVVRGDSAAYFCASSPDRYRLGRTDTQYFGPGTRLTVL.